Listed below are T cell receptor beta chains from one sample, sequenced in a study of OX40 agonist ivuxolimab in advanced cancers. Measured with immunoSEQ multiplex PCR; TCRdb has only the in-frame clones, and not every one. The sample has some 80,000 clones; 80% to 90% are singletons. The sample here was CD4+ or CD8+ T cells sorted from blood, taken in a trial of the OX40 agonist ivuxolimab. These receptors originate from an adult with an advanced solid tumor such as melanoma, head and neck, liver or kidney cancer. Each CDR3 is given with its conserved first and last residue. The order of the fields is CDR3 protein, CDR3 DNA, V gene, J gene, clone size, D gene. D genes are given only for firm matches. The listing skips clone size in some rows; elsewhere it reads once, few, many or a size class.

cdr3_aa: CASSLPDSGISDTQYF
cdr3_nt: TGTGCCAGCAGCCTCCCCGATAGCGGGATTTCAGATACGCAGTATTTT
v_call: TRBV7-9
j_call: TRBJ2-3
clone_size: .
d_call: TRBD2

cdr3_aa: CASSLAALSGNTIYF
cdr3_nt: TGTGCCAGCAGCTTGGCAGCCCTCTCTGGAAACACCATATATTTT
v_call: TRBV13
j_call: TRBJ1-3
clone_size: .
d_call: .

cdr3_aa: CASSPRGQGGGSPLHF
cdr3_nt: TGTGCCAGCAGCCCACGAGGACAGGGAGGGGGTTCACCCCTCCACTTT
v_call: TRBV9
j_call: TRBJ1-6
clone_size: few
d_call: TRBD1

cdr3_aa: CASSMGQGDEKLFF
cdr3_nt: TGCGCCAGCAGCATGGGCCAGGGGGATGAAAAACTGTTTTTT
v_call: TRBV5-1
j_call: TRBJ1-4
clone_size: .
d_call: TRBD1

cdr3_aa: CASGNRGSNEKLFF
cdr3_nt: TGTGCCAGCGGGAACAGGGGCTCTAATGAAAAACTGTTTTTT
v_call: TRBV2
j_call: TRBJ1-4
clone_size: .
d_call: TRBD1

cdr3_aa: CASSQEHGNTIYF
cdr3_nt: TGCGCCAGCAGCCAAGAACATGGAAACACCATATATTTT
v_call: TRBV4-1
j_call: TRBJ1-3
clone_size: few
d_call: .

cdr3_aa: CASSGNLRDTQYF
cdr3_nt: TGTGCCAGCTCTGGGAATTTAAGAGACACCCAGTACTTC
v_call: TRBV18
j_call: TRBJ2-5
clone_size: .
d_call: .

cdr3_aa: CASSQRAVNQPQHF
cdr3_nt: TGTGCCAGCAGCCAACGGGCAGTTAATCAGCCCCAGCATTTT
v_call: TRBV16
j_call: TRBJ1-5
clone_size: .
d_call: .

cdr3_aa: CASSVGREYAQYF
cdr3_nt: TGTGCCAGCAGTGTAGGCAGGGAGTACGCCCAGTACTTC
v_call: TRBV2
j_call: TRBJ2-7
clone_size: .
d_call: .

cdr3_aa: CASSLLAGGPYNEQFF
cdr3_nt: TGTGCCAGCAGCTTATTAGCGGGAGGGCCCTACAATGAGCAGTTCTTC
v_call: TRBV7-9
j_call: TRBJ2-1
clone_size: .
d_call: TRBD2

cdr3_aa: CASSARRSSNTGELFF
cdr3_nt: TGTGCCAGCAGCGCACGGAGGAGTTCGAACACCGGGGAGCTGTTTTTT
v_call: TRBV7-2
j_call: TRBJ2-2
clone_size: .
d_call: .

cdr3_aa: CASSLGRTGYTF
cdr3_nt: TGTGCCAGCAGCTTGGGCAGGACCGGCTACACCTTC
v_call: TRBV7-9
j_call: TRBJ1-2
clone_size: few
d_call: .

cdr3_aa: CASSLVGSGRNTQYF
cdr3_nt: TGTGCCAGCAGTCTAGTGGGTAGCGGGAGGAATACGCAGTATTTT
v_call: TRBV11-2
j_call: TRBJ2-3
clone_size: .
d_call: TRBD2

cdr3_aa: CAWSVPGTSEKLFF
cdr3_nt: TGTGCCTGGAGTGTACCCGGGACAAGCGAAAAACTGTTTTTT
v_call: TRBV30
j_call: TRBJ1-4
clone_size: .
d_call: .

cdr3_aa: CASSTGTGPSGANVLTF
cdr3_nt: TGTGCCAGTAGCACCGGGACAGGGCCTTCTGGGGCCAACGTCCTGACTTTC
v_call: TRBV19
j_call: TRBJ2-6
clone_size: .
d_call: TRBD1

cdr3_aa: CASSMGRYTGYTF
cdr3_nt: TGTGCCAGTAGTATGGGCAGGTACACCGGCTACACCTTC
v_call: TRBV19
j_call: TRBJ1-2
clone_size: .
d_call: .

cdr3_aa: CASSLGAGAVNEQFF
cdr3_nt: TGTGCCAGCAGCTTGGGTGCGGGAGCGGTCAATGAGCAGTTCTTC
v_call: TRBV5-5
j_call: TRBJ2-1
clone_size: .
d_call: TRBD2

cdr3_aa: CASSFSAEYGYTF
cdr3_nt: TGTGCCAGCAGTTTCTCGGCCGAATATGGCTACACCTTC
v_call: TRBV2
j_call: TRBJ1-2
clone_size: .
d_call: .

cdr3_aa: CASARNQETQYF
cdr3_nt: TGTGCCTCTGCTCGCAACCAAGAGACCCAGTACTTC
v_call: TRBV10-3
j_call: TRBJ2-5
clone_size: .
d_call: .

cdr3_aa: CASSLGAGGQPQHF
cdr3_nt: TGTGCCAGCAGCTTAGGGGCAGGGGGTCAGCCCCAGCATTTT
v_call: TRBV11-2
j_call: TRBJ1-5
clone_size: few
d_call: TRBD1

cdr3_aa: CASSFPPGYGNQPQHF
cdr3_nt: TGTGCTAGCAGTTTCCCCCCGGGGTACGGCAATCAGCCCCAGCATTTT
v_call: TRBV28
j_call: TRBJ1-5
clone_size: .
d_call: .

cdr3_aa: CASSPVIIVGTDTQYF
cdr3_nt: TGTGCCAGCTCACCAGTCATAATTGTGGGCACAGATACGCAGTATTTT
v_call: TRBV18
j_call: TRBJ2-3
clone_size: few
d_call: .

cdr3_aa: CASSASTRRGVGTEAFF
cdr3_nt: TGTGCCAGCTCAGCATCAACCCGCAGGGGGGTCGGCACTGAAGCTTTCTTT
v_call: TRBV18
j_call: TRBJ1-1
clone_size: .
d_call: TRBD1

cdr3_aa: CASSLREPGGYTF
cdr3_nt: TGTGCCAGCAGCCTCAGGGAGCCGGGGGGCTACACCTTC
v_call: TRBV21-1
j_call: TRBJ1-2
clone_size: few
d_call: .

cdr3_aa: CASSLVTGTGNTIYF
cdr3_nt: TGTGCCAGCAGCTTAGTAACAGGGACTGGAAACACCATATATTTT
v_call: TRBV7-2
j_call: TRBJ1-3
clone_size: .
d_call: .

cdr3_aa: CAWSVRIRGHGELFF
cdr3_nt: TGTGCCTGGAGTGTACGAATCAGGGGGCACGGGGAGCTGTTTTTT
v_call: TRBV30
j_call: TRBJ2-2
clone_size: once
d_call: TRBD1

cdr3_aa: CASSLLLLSGTLQFF
cdr3_nt: TGTGCCAGCAGCTTGCTGCTTCTATCCGGGACTCTGCAGTTCTTC
v_call: TRBV5-6
j_call: TRBJ2-1
clone_size: .
d_call: .

cdr3_aa: CAWSVRDRAYGYTF
cdr3_nt: TGTGCCTGGAGTGTACGGGACAGGGCCTATGGCTACACCTTC
v_call: TRBV30
j_call: TRBJ1-2
clone_size: .
d_call: TRBD1

cdr3_aa: CASSLEGHGYTF
cdr3_nt: TGTGCCAGCAGCTTAGAAGGTCATGGCTACACCTTC
v_call: TRBV7-9
j_call: TRBJ1-2
clone_size: .
d_call: .

cdr3_aa: CASSWDRGQGNEKLFF
cdr3_nt: TGTGCCAGCAGCTGGGACAGGGGGCAGGGTAATGAAAAACTGTTTTTT
v_call: TRBV7-9
j_call: TRBJ1-4
clone_size: .
d_call: TRBD1

cdr3_aa: CASRALSDRGAMNTEAFF
cdr3_nt: TGTGCCAGTAGAGCTCTTTCAGACAGGGGCGCAATGAACACTGAAGCTTTCTTT
v_call: TRBV19
j_call: TRBJ1-1
clone_size: .
d_call: TRBD1

cdr3_aa: CASSPRTSGGNEQFF
cdr3_nt: TGTGCCAGCAGCCCTAGGACTAGCGGGGGGAATGAGCAGTTCTTC
v_call: TRBV7-8
j_call: TRBJ2-1
clone_size: .
d_call: TRBD2

cdr3_aa: CASSPNQGRPNYGYTF
cdr3_nt: TGTGCCAGCAGTCCCAACCAGGGCAGACCTAACTATGGCTACACCTTC
v_call: TRBV11-2
j_call: TRBJ1-2
clone_size: few
d_call: .

cdr3_aa: CASSTTGAGNTIYF
cdr3_nt: TGTGCCAGCAGCACTACAGGGGCTGGAAACACCATATATTTT
v_call: TRBV7-9
j_call: TRBJ1-3
clone_size: .
d_call: TRBD1

cdr3_aa: CASSSPGGYTEAFF
cdr3_nt: TGTGCCAGCAGTTCCCCAGGGGGCTACACTGAAGCTTTCTTT
v_call: TRBV28
j_call: TRBJ1-1
clone_size: .
d_call: TRBD1

cdr3_aa: CASSLYSVPSSNQPQHF
cdr3_nt: TGTGCCAGCAGTTTATATTCAGTCCCCTCTAGCAATCAGCCCCAGCATTTT
v_call: TRBV27
j_call: TRBJ1-5
clone_size: few
d_call: .

cdr3_aa: CASSLSQFYEQYF
cdr3_nt: TGTGCCAGCAGCTTGAGTCAGTTCTACGAGCAGTACTTC
v_call: TRBV7-9
j_call: TRBJ2-7
clone_size: .
d_call: .

cdr3_aa: CASSLVFGLSTEAFF
cdr3_nt: TGTGCCAGCAGCTTAGTTTTCGGACTGTCGACTGAAGCTTTCTTT
v_call: TRBV11-2
j_call: TRBJ1-1
clone_size: .
d_call: .

cdr3_aa: CASSKSGAANSYEQYF
cdr3_nt: TGTGCCAGCAGCAAGAGCGGGGCGGCCAATTCCTACGAGCAGTACTTC
v_call: TRBV11-3
j_call: TRBJ2-7
clone_size: .
d_call: TRBD2

cdr3_aa: CASSLNGNQPQHF
cdr3_nt: TGTGCCAGCAGTTTAAACGGCAATCAGCCCCAGCATTTT
v_call: TRBV27
j_call: TRBJ1-5
clone_size: .
d_call: .

cdr3_aa: CAWKRTQETQYF
cdr3_nt: TGTGCCTGGAAAAGGACTCAAGAGACCCAGTACTTC
v_call: TRBV30
j_call: TRBJ2-5
clone_size: few
d_call: .